The 21 T cell receptor beta chains in this list originate from one sample, sequenced in a study of CD8+ T cells in alopecia areata. RNA extraction and reverse transcription yielded cDNA as sequencing template. The method was immunoSEQ multiplex PCR; TCRdb's version includes in-frame clones alone and lacks a portion of them. This table has around 30,000 clones, 70% to 80% appearing once. The sequenced material came from NKG2D-low CD8+ T cells sorted from blood. These TCRs come from a human donor with alopecia areata.

J is TRBJ2-7 and V is TRBV28; D might be TRBD1 (6 bases). There are 13 residues in the CDR3. Trimming cost V 5 bases and J 3 bases, with 11 bases left between them. Per germline, CDR1 MDHEN and CDR2 SYDVKM. The CDR3 here is CASSVGQSYEQYF. In DNA, the CDR3 is TGTGCCAGCAGTGTAGGACAGAGCTACGAGCAGTACTTC.

V and J are TRBV6-5 and TRBJ2-1, with TRBD1 matching over 10 bases. With 4 bases clipped from V and 6 bases from J, the junction kept 6 bases outside the gene matches. The CDR3 runs 15 residues. CDR1 and CDR2 from the germline V gene are MNHEY and SVGAGI. The CDR3 sequence is CASSFPGQGVNEQFF. In DNA form, the CDR3 reads TGTGCCAGCAGTTTTCCCGGACAGGGGGTCAATGAGCAGTTCTTC.

About this clone itself: A read error may produce the germline difference seen at one junction end. The same CDR3 is also encoded by other DNA sequences in this sample. V usage is TRBV30 and J usage is TRBJ2-7; 7 positions match TRBD2. Germline values: CDR1 GTSNPN, CDR2 SVGIG (reference sequence). CDR3 length: 12 residues. The CDR3 sequence is CAWEGRSYEQYF. The CDR3 region has the DNA TGCGCCTGGGAGGGACGGAGTTACGAGCAGTACTTC. Complete variable domain (other parts from reference TRBV30 and TRBJ2-7): SQTIHQWPATLVQPVGSPLSLECTVEGTSNPNLYWYRQAAGRGLQLLFYSVGIGQISSEVPQNLSASRPQDRQFILSSKKLLLSDSGFYLCAWEGRSYEQYFGPGTRLTVT.

The genes are TRBV30 and TRBJ2-7, with a possible D match to TRBD1 (6 bases). The length of the CDR3 is 18 residues. V was cut by 0 bases and J by 2 bases, with 23 bases left in between. Germline V lookup: CDR1 GTSNPN, CDR2 SVGIG (reference sequence). This CDR3 reads CAWSVQGQGLAGTYEQYF. The CDR3 DNA follows: TGTGCCTGGAGTGTACAGGGACAAGGGCTCGCCGGCACCTACGAGCAGTACTTC.

In its sample, this clone was seen a few times. V is TRBV7-6 and J is TRBJ1-4; 9 nucleotides agree with TRBD1. The V gene end was trimmed by 4 bases and the J gene end by 13 bases; junction bases not matched to a gene: 1. CDR1 and CDR2 from the germline V gene are SGHVS and FNYEAQ. The CDR3 runs 11 residues. CDR3 nucleotides: TGTGCCAGCAGCTCGGGACAGGGACTGTTTTTT. Residues: CASSSGQGLFF.

As for this clone: At one boundary the junction diverges from the germline segment, which might be a read error. The genes are TRBV5-1 and TRBJ2-1; perhaps TRBD2 as D (5 bases). The CDR3 runs 14 residues. CDR1 is SGHRS and CDR2 is YFSETQ in the germline V gene. The DNA of the CDR3 is TGCGCCAGCAGATTGGCAGGACTCAACAATGAGCAGTTCTTC. This gives the protein CASRLAGLNNEQFF.

CDR3 bases: TGCGCCAGCAGCCAAGAGTTGGGTGGGTCCTACTACGAGCAGTACTTC. Translating it yields CASSQELGGSYYEQYF. The chain combines TRBV4-3 with TRBJ2-7; D gene unclear. Trimming took off 0 bases at V and 3 bases at J, with 15 bases between the two ends. The CDR3 spans 16 residues. From germline, CDR1 is LGHNA and CDR2 YSLEER.

The chain uses TRBV27 and TRBJ2-7; possibly TRBD1 for D (7 bases). V was shortened by 2 bases and J by 3 bases, with 11 bases between the two germline ends. The CDR3 sequence is 14 residues long. Germline V lookup: CDR1 MNHEY, CDR2 SMNVEV (reference sequence). The CDR3 loop reads CASSLKQGGYEQYF. DNA of the CDR3: TGTGCCAGCAGTTTAAAGCAGGGGGGCTACGAGCAGTACTTC.

The DNA of the CDR3 is TGTGCCAGCAGTGAAGGGGTGGAGTTCAACACTGAAGCTTTCTTT. Its translation: CASSEGVEFNTEAFF. The gene calls are TRBV2 and TRBJ1-1, with unresolved D. V dropped 1 base and J dropped 2 bases, with 11 bases sitting between them. Germline CDR1 and CDR2: SNHLY and FYNNEI. This CDR3 is built from 15 residues.

V and J are TRBV27 and TRBJ1-4; no definite D call. V lost 5 bases to trimming and J lost 6 bases, with 13 bases between them. The CDR3 spans 14 residues. Looked up from germline, CDR1 is MNHEY and CDR2 is SMNVEV (reference sequence). CDR3 nucleotide sequence: TGTGCCAGCAGTCCCATGGGAATTCATGAAAAACTGTTTTTT. Translated: CASSPMGIHEKLFF.

The genes are TRBV27 and TRBJ2-7; the D call may be TRBD1 or TRBD2 (5 bases each). This CDR3 contains 13 residues. V was clipped by 2 bases and J by 2 bases, with 7 bases between them. Germline V gene lookup returns CDR1 MNHEY and CDR2 SMNVEV (reference sequence). The CDR3 spells CASSLGGPYEQYF. The CDR3 region has the DNA TGTGCCAGCAGTTTAGGGGGACCCTACGAGCAGTACTTC.

The chain has TRBV19 and TRBJ2-7, with 7 positions matching TRBD1. The CDR3 sequence is 14 residues long. V shed 5 bases, J shed 2 bases, and the junction held 6 bases outside the gene matches. The germline V gene encodes CDR1 LNHDA and CDR2 SQIVND (reference sequence). CDR3 nucleotide sequence: TGTGCCAGTAGTCCTGGACAGGAGCCCTACGAGCAGTACTTC. The encoded protein is CASSPGQEPYEQYF.

The chain uses TRBV9 and TRBJ2-3, with D possibly matching TRBD1 (5 bases). With 0 bases removed from V and 3 bases from J, the gap between germline ends came to 14 bases. Per the germline V gene, CDR1 is SGDLS and CDR2 is YYNGEE. The CDR3 runs to 16 residues. The CDR3 reads CASSVVAGKTTDTQYF. The CDR3 region has the DNA TGTGCCAGCAGCGTAGTGGCAGGGAAGACGACAGATACGCAGTATTTT. Full variable domain (remainder filled in from reference TRBV9 and TRBJ2-3): DSGVTQTPKHLITATGQRVTLRCSPRSGDLSVYWYQQSLDQGLQFLIQYYNGEERAKGNILERFSAQQFPDLHSELNLSSLELGDSALYFCASSVVAGKTTDTQYFGPGTRLTVL.

This chain connects TRBV29-1 to TRBJ2-5; no clear D gene. The CDR3 runs 10 residues. Germline-derived CDR1 and CDR2 are SQVTM and ANQGSEA. The germline V and J ends were trimmed by 7 bases and 0 bases, with 3 bases remaining between them. The CDR3, as DNA: TGCAGCGCGTACCAAGAGACCCAGTACTTC. This codes for CSAYQETQYF.

This clone came up once. The V call is TRBV7-9, the J call TRBJ2-7, with D maybe TRBD1 (5 bases). The CDR3 is 13 residues long. Trimming cost V 3 bases and J 5 bases, with 11 bases left between them. CDR1 and CDR2 (germline): SEHNR, FQNEAQ (reference sequence). The CDR3 here is CASSLSDSHEQYF. In DNA, the CDR3 is TGTGCCAGCAGCTTGTCCGACAGCCACGAGCAGTACTTC.

This clone was counted once. The chain couples TRBV30 to TRBJ2-7, with a weak D call TRBD1 (5 bases). This CDR3 region has 11 residues. Germline CDR1 reads GTSNPN; CDR2 reads SVGIG (reference sequence). Trimming left V 4 bases short and J 5 bases short, with 9 bases between. CDR3 nucleotides: TGTGCCTGGAACAAGGGGAACGAGCAGTACTTC. This gives the protein CAWNKGNEQYF.

The genes are TRBV4-1 and TRBJ2-7; tentatively, D is TRBD2 (5 bases). Trimming took 3 bases from V and 3 from J, leaving 12 bases between them. This CDR3 has 14 amino acids. CDR1 is MGHRA, CDR2 YSYEKL, per germline. CDR3 sequence: CASSHSTGDYEQYF. The CDR3 DNA sequence: TGCGCCAGCAGCCATTCGACCGGGGACTACGAGCAGTACTTC.

This clone was seen more than once but under ten times. The genes are TRBV7-9 and TRBJ2-1, with 7 bases matching TRBD2. The germline CDR1 and CDR2 sequences are SEHNR and FQNEAQ (reference sequence). The CDR3 sequence is 15 residues long. After removal of 6 bases from V and 4 bases from J, the junction contained 9 bases not matched to a gene. The DNA of the CDR3 is TGTGCCAGCAGTTCAGAGCGGGAATGGTACAATGAGCAGTTCTTC. Its protein is CASSSEREWYNEQFF.

The gene calls are TRBV14 and TRBJ2-7, with 10 bases lining up with TRBD2. CDR1 SGHDN and CDR2 FVKESK come from the germline V gene. V gave up 8 bases and J gave up 3 bases; unmatched junction bases: 10. This CDR3 contains 15 residues. In DNA form, the CDR3 reads TGTGCCAGCGCGCGCCTAGCGGGGGCCATCTACGAGCAGTACTTC. It encodes CASARLAGAIYEQYF.

The rearrangement links TRBV29-1 to TRBJ1-2, with D possibly TRBD1 on 5 matching bases. This CDR3 contains 16 residues. The V gene's germline CDR1 is SQVTM and CDR2 ANQGSEA. Deletions cut 6 bases from V and 5 bases from J, with 25 bases between. The CDR3 loop reads CSVLVSGDGNFYGYTF. The CDR3 DNA follows: TGCAGCGTCCTCGTGTCGGGGGACGGCAACTTTTATGGCTACACCTTC.

This rearrangement joins TRBV29-1 to TRBJ1-1, with a tentative D call TRBD1 (6 bases). The CDR3 is 13 residues long. Trimming removed 7 bases from V and 5 bases from J, with 17 bases in between. Germline-derived CDR1 and CDR2 are SQVTM and ANQGSEA. CDR3 DNA sequence: TGCAGCGCAACCCACAGGGTAACAACTGAAGCTTTCTTT. Its protein product is CSATHRVTTEAFF. Together with reference TRBV29-1 and TRBJ1-1, the CDR3 gives the full variable domain: SAVISQKPSRDICQRGTSLTIQCQVDSQVTMMFWYRQQPGQSLTLIATANQGSEATYESGFVIDKFPISRPNLTFSTLTVSNMSPEDSSIYLCSATHRVTTEAFFGQGTRLTVV.